These 32 T cell receptor beta chains were sequenced from one sample in a study of blood T cell repertoires in COVID-19 (dated by TCRdb to the early 2020s). The library relied on the immunoSEQ multiplex PCR assay. TCRdb took this table from immuneACCESS and kept in-frame rearrangements with V and J called. Such tables lack part of the clones; where checked against another copy, unresolved V genes explain under half of the gap, and the rest is unexplained. This sample is represented by about 320,000 clones; roughly 88% of them were singletons. 5% to 6% of the sample is in the top ten clones. Material for sequencing was PBMCs or T cells enriched from blood (not recorded which). All receptors derive from a man between 25 and 39 years old who had recovered from COVID-19.

In this sample, this clone turned up a few times. The V call is TRBV7-3, the J call TRBJ1-2, with 8 bases that match TRBD1. Trimming at V came to 4 bases and at J to 4 bases, leaving 2 bases not matched to a gene. Germline values: CDR1 SGHTA, CDR2 FQGTGA. The CDR3 is 13 amino acids. The CDR3 reads CASSSGGGYGYTF. The CDR3 DNA is TGTGCCAGCAGCTCAGGGGGCGGCTATGGCTACACCTTC.

The J gene is TRBJ2-7, the V gene TRBV11-3, with a possible D match to TRBD1 (6 bases). V lost 5 bases to trimming and J lost 3 bases, with 17 bases between them. This CDR3 is 15 amino acids long. CDR1 SGHNT and CDR2 YENEEA come from the germline V gene. The CDR3 DNA follows: TGTGCCAGCAGCCCGAGCCCGGGACAAGACTACGAGCAGTACTTC. The encoded protein is CASSPSPGQDYEQYF.

V and J are TRBV5-1 and TRBJ2-1; 13 nucleotides line up with TRBD2. V was clipped by 4 bases and J by 7 bases; unmatched bases: 8. CDR1 and CDR2 (germline): SGHRS, YFSETQ. There are 16 residues in the CDR3. The CDR3 nucleotides read TGCGCCAGCAGCCTGCGAACTAGCGGGGGGGCTAATGAGCAGTTCTTC. Its translation: CASSLRTSGGANEQFF. The full variable domain, its missing parts supplied by reference TRBV5-1 and TRBJ2-1, is KAGVTQTPRYLIKTRGQQVTLSCSPISGHRSVSWYQQTPGQGLQFLFEYFSETQRNKGNFPGRFSGRQFSNSRSEMNVSTLELGDSALYLCASSLRTSGGANEQFFGPGTRLTVL.

The V gene is TRBV27, the J gene TRBJ1-2; 7 bases align to TRBD1. Germline V gene lookup returns CDR1 MNHEY and CDR2 SMNVEV (reference sequence). J lost 8 bases, V lost 1 base, and 7 bases had no gene match. CDR3 length: 14 amino acids. In nucleotides, the CDR3 is TGTGCCAGCAGTTTATTAGGGACAGTGGAGGGCTACACCTTC. As protein: CASSLLGTVEGYTF.

The chain carries TRBV5-1 and TRBJ2-3, with unresolved D. Germline V gene data show CDR1 as SGHRS and CDR2 as YFSETQ. The CDR3 length is 14 residues. V lost 0 bases and J lost 3, with 8 bases in between. The CDR3 coding sequence is TGCGCCAGCAGCTTGGCTGAGAGGACAGATACGCAGTATTTT. It codes for CASSLAERTDTQYF.

The V and J genes are TRBV28 and TRBJ1-4; 7 positions agree with TRBD1. CDR3 length equals 15 residues. The V gene end was trimmed by 2 bases and the J gene end by 8 bases; junction bases not matched to a gene: 8. Germline V gene lookup returns CDR1 MDHEN and CDR2 SYDVKM. For the CDR3, the DNA is TGTGCCAGCAGTTTAGCCGGACAGGTGACGGAAAAACTGTTTTTT. This gives the protein CASSLAGQVTEKLFF.

This chain links TRBV11-2 with TRBJ2-5; 9 bases agree with TRBD2. Trimming at V came to 0 bases and at J to 5 bases, leaving 7 bases not matched to a gene. This CDR3 spans 16 amino acids. Germline V gene lookup returns CDR1 SGHAT and CDR2 FQNNGV. In nucleotides, the CDR3 is TGTGCCAGCAGCTTAGATCTCTCGCGGGGGGGGGAGACCCAGTACTTC. This translates into CASSLDLSRGGETQYF. Together with reference TRBV11-2 and TRBJ2-5, the CDR3 gives the full variable domain: EAGVAQSPRYKIIEKRQSVAFWCNPISGHATLYWYQQILGQGPKLLIQFQNNGVVDDSQLPKDRFSAERLKGVDSTLKIQPAKLEDSAVYLCASSLDLSRGGETQYFGPGTRLLVL.

This chain links TRBV10-2 with TRBJ2-3; the match to TRBD2 covers 10 bases. Trimming took 2 bases from V and 1 from J; bases not matched to a gene: 9. This CDR3 comprises 18 residues. CDR1 is WSHSY, CDR2 SAAADI, per germline. The chain's CDR3 is CASSETASGGYRTDTQYF. CDR3 in DNA: TGCGCCAGCAGTGAGACGGCTAGCGGGGGATATCGCACAGATACGCAGTATTTT.

This chain joins TRBV7-6 and TRBJ1-3; 11 bases map to TRBD1. This CDR3 has 19 residues. Germline assignment: CDR1 SGHVS and CDR2 FNYEAQ. The ends lost 5 bases at V and 1 base at J; junction bases unmatched: 13. This chain's CDR3 is CASSPDRGLSRVSGNTIYF. DNA of the CDR3: TGTGCCAGCAGCCCGGACAGGGGGCTCTCAAGGGTATCTGGAAACACCATATATTTT.

The rearrangement links TRBV27 to TRBJ2-4, with 8 nucleotides matching TRBD1. The CDR3 runs 16 residues. CDR1 is MNHEY, CDR2 SMNVEV, per germline (reference sequence). V was clipped by 4 bases and J by 0 bases; unmatched bases: 5. CDR3 region: CASSYRQGLAKNIQYF. The CDR3 DNA sequence: TGTGCCAGCAGTTACCGACAGGGGTTAGCCAAAAACATTCAGTACTTC.

The chain links TRBV3-1 (or the pseudogene TRBV3-2) to TRBJ2-7, with D perhaps TRBD1 (6 bases). The CDR3 has 13 residues. Trimming took 4 bases from V and 0 from J, leaving 7 bases between them. The germline V gene encodes CDR1 LGHDT and CDR2 YNNKEL (reference sequence). The CDR3 protein is CASSRQASYEQYF. In DNA form, the CDR3 reads TGTGCCAGCAGCCGACAGGCCTCCTACGAGCAGTACTTC.

The chain carries TRBV4-1 and TRBJ2-5, with D tentatively TRBD1 (5 bases). The CDR3 extends over 13 amino acids. CDR1 and CDR2 from the germline V gene are MGHRA and YSYEKL. The V gene lost 4 bases and the J gene lost 5 bases, with 11 bases spanning the gap. The CDR3, as DNA: TGCGCCAGCAGCCTCCTGGGGCTGGAGACCCAGTACTTC. Translation gives CASSLLGLETQYF.

The V gene is TRBV28, the J gene TRBJ2-7; TRBD1 aligns across 7 bases. V lost 1 base and J lost 6; bases outside the gene matches: 9. The CDR3 has 15 residues. CDR1 and CDR2 (germline): MDHEN, SYDVKM. The CDR3 loop is CASSLSDRERGEQYF. CDR3 sequence (DNA): TGTGCCAGCAGTTTATCCGACAGGGAAAGAGGCGAGCAGTACTTC.

V usage is TRBV28 and J usage is TRBJ1-3; weak D call: TRBD1 (6 bases). CDR3 length: 13 amino acids. In germline, CDR1 is MDHEN, CDR2 SYDVKM. V was clipped by 6 bases and J by 1 base, with 7 bases between them. The DNA for the CDR3 is TGTGCCAGCAGGAGGGGGTCTGGAAACACCATATATTTT. It yields the protein CASRRGSGNTIYF. The full variable domain, rest sourced from reference TRBV28 and TRBJ1-3, is DVKVTQSSRYLVKRTGEKVFLECVQDMDHENMFWYRQDPGLGLRLIYFSYDVKMKEKGDIPEGYSVSREKKERFSLILESASTNQTSMYLCASRRGSGNTIYFGEGSWLTVV.

The V gene is TRBV5-1, the J gene TRBJ2-6, with 8 bases that match TRBD1. CDR3 length: 17 residues. Trimming took 4 bases from V and 1 from J; bases not matched to a gene: 7. Germline CDR1 SGHRS, CDR2 YFSETQ. The CDR3 nucleotides read TGCGCCAGCAGCGGCCGGACAGGGACATCTGGGGCCAACGTCCTGACTTTC. Encoded protein: CASSGRTGTSGANVLTF.

The genes are TRBV19 and TRBJ1-1; no firm D call. Germline lookup yields CDR1 LNHDA and CDR2 SQIVND (reference sequence). CDR3 length: 13 amino acids. V gave up 8 bases and J gave up 0 bases, with 10 bases separating them. The CDR3 DNA reads TGTGCCAGTGGGCCCTTACTGAACACTGAAGCTTTCTTT. Translating it yields CASGPLLNTEAFF.

The V call is TRBV10-3, the J call TRBJ2-5; TRBD2 is a possible D gene (7 bases). Trimming stripped 4 bases from V and 4 bases from J, with 13 bases between. This CDR3 comprises 14 residues. From germline, CDR1 is ENHRY and CDR2 SYGVKD. For the CDR3, the DNA is TGTGCCATCAGTGTTGTGGGGGGGCCAGAGACCCAGTACTTC. It codes for CAISVVGGPETQYF.

The chain combines TRBV6-5 with TRBJ2-7; 7 bases align to TRBD1. Trimming took 6 bases from V and 9 from J; bases not matched to a gene: 14. Germline CDR1 is MNHEY and CDR2 is SVGAGI. The CDR3 has 14 amino acids. For the CDR3, the DNA is TGTGCCAGCAGCACCCCGGGACAGCGGAGAGGGCAGTACTTC. It specifies CASSTPGQRRGQYF.

This chain joins TRBV28 and TRBJ2-5, with TRBD1 identical over 8 bases. This CDR3 spans 13 amino acids. The V gene end was trimmed by 8 bases and the J gene end by 2 bases; junction bases not matched to a gene: 4. The germline V gene encodes CDR1 MDHEN and CDR2 SYDVKM. CDR3 loop: CASQQGGQETQYF. The CDR3 DNA follows: TGTGCCAGCCAACAGGGGGGTCAAGAGACCCAGTACTTC.

This chain joins TRBV2 and TRBJ2-7, with D perhaps TRBD2 (6 bases). CDR1 and CDR2 (germline): SNHLY, FYNNEI. The V end was cut by 6 bases, the J end by 0 bases, with 9 bases between. The CDR3 loop spans 13 amino acids. The CDR3 DNA is TGTGCCAGCAGCCGGGACTTCTCCTACGAGCAGTACTTC. Translating gives CASSRDFSYEQYF. The full variable domain, its missing parts supplied by reference TRBV2 and TRBJ2-7, is EPEVTQTPSHQVTQMGQEVILRCVPISNHLYFYWYRQILGQKVEFLVSFYNNEISEKSEIFDDQFSVERPDGSNFTLKIRSTKLEDSAMYFCASSRDFSYEQYFGPGTRLTVT.

The chain combines TRBV19 with TRBJ1-1; TRBD1 matches 7 bases. Germline V gives CDR1 LNHDA, CDR2 SQIVND (reference sequence). With V trimmed by 4 bases and J by 0 bases, 5 bases remained unmatched. The CDR3 spans 15 residues. Here the CDR3 reads CASSTGTVMNTEAFF. The CDR3 DNA follows: TGTGCCAGTAGTACCGGGACAGTGATGAACACTGAAGCTTTCTTT.

The chain carries TRBV14 and TRBJ2-1; D unresolved. Germline CDR1 reads SGHDN; CDR2 reads FVKESK. The length of the CDR3 is 14 residues. Trimming pared 0 bases from V and 6 bases from J, leaving 9 bases between. This CDR3 reads CASSQEPRSNEQFF. The CDR3 region has the DNA TGTGCCAGCAGCCAAGAACCTAGAAGCAATGAGCAGTTCTTC.

This clone was recorded only once. The rearrangement joins TRBV28 to TRBJ1-2; D remains ambiguous. Germline CDR1 MDHEN, CDR2 SYDVKM. The V end was cut by 6 bases, the J end by 6 bases, with 14 bases between. The CDR3 sequence is 13 residues long. Written as DNA, the CDR3 is TGTGCCAGCAGCATACGAGGGTGGGATGGCTACACCTTC. It is translated as CASSIRGWDGYTF.

This chain joins TRBV6-5 and TRBJ1-2, with TRBD1 as a possible D gene (5 bases). This CDR3 contains 14 residues. V lost 6 bases to trimming and J lost 2 bases, with 13 bases between them. CDR1 is MNHEY and CDR2 is SVGAGI in the germline V gene. The CDR3 loop is CASSPNGGNYGYTF. The DNA of the CDR3 is TGTGCCAGCAGCCCCAATGGGGGGAACTATGGCTACACCTTC.

The V gene is TRBV19, the J gene TRBJ1-5, with TRBD1 matching 10 bases. Germline trimming cut 10 bases from V and 4 bases from J; bases unmatched to any gene: 16. The germline gives CDR1 LNHDA, CDR2 SQIVND (reference sequence). There are 17 residues in the CDR3. CDR3 in DNA: TGTGCCACTCACATCCGGGACAGGGGCGGAGAGAATCAGCCCCAGCATTTT. Translating gives CATHIRDRGGENQPQHF. Full variable domain (rest looked up from reference TRBV19 and TRBJ1-5): DGGITQSPKYLFRKEGQNVTLSCEQNLNHDAMYWYRQDPGQGLRLIYYSQIVNDFQKGDIAEGYSVSREKKESFPLTVTSAQKNPTAFYLCATHIRDRGGENQPQHFGDGTRLSIL.

V is TRBV27 and J is TRBJ1-6, with 7 bases aligning to TRBD1. The CDR3 totals 12 residues. Germline CDR1 is MNHEY and CDR2 is SMNVEV (reference sequence). The J segment lost 6 bases and the V segment lost 10 bases, leaving 3 bases of the junction unmatched. DNA of the CDR3: TGTGCCACTCGACAGGGTAATTCACCCCTCCACTTT. This codes for CATRQGNSPLHF.

The chain recombines TRBV2 with TRBJ1-5; 7 bases are a match to TRBD1. J was trimmed by 2 bases and V by 6 bases; bases with no gene match: 7. The CDR3 runs to 15 residues. Germline V CDR1 and CDR2: SNHLY, FYNNEI. CDR3 nucleotides: TGTGCCAGCAGAAACGACAGGGCCGGCAATCAGCCCCAGCATTTT. Amino acid sequence: CASRNDRAGNQPQHF.

The V and J genes are TRBV5-6 and TRBJ1-1, with D uncertain. The CDR3 loop spans 13 amino acids. CDR1 is SGHDT and CDR2 is YYEEEE in the germline V gene. Trimming pared 4 bases from V and 8 bases from J, leaving 15 bases between. This chain's CDR3 is CASSSGEGAEAFF. The CDR3 DNA sequence: TGTGCCAGCAGCAGTGGGGAGGGTGCCGAAGCTTTCTTT.

The chain recombines TRBV7-2 with TRBJ2-7; 11 bases map to TRBD2. The CDR3 totals 15 residues. V was clipped by 4 bases and J by 7 bases; unmatched bases: 9. CDR1 is SGHTA and CDR2 is FQGNSA in the germline V gene. Here the CDR3 reads CASSSSGGLIGEQYF. The DNA for the CDR3 is TGTGCCAGCAGCTCTAGCGGGGGGTTGATAGGAGAGCAGTACTTC.

V usage is TRBV5-1 and J usage is TRBJ1-5, with 11 nucleotides matching TRBD1. V gave up 3 bases and J gave up 7 bases; unmatched junction bases: 9. Germline lookup yields CDR1 SGHRS and CDR2 YFSETQ. The CDR3 contains 16 residues. The CDR3 is CASSSGTGGKGQPQHF. The CDR3 DNA reads as TGCGCCAGCAGCTCGGGGACAGGGGGAAAGGGGCAGCCCCAGCATTTT.

The V gene is TRBV5-1, the J gene TRBJ2-7; 11 nucleotides match TRBD1. The CDR3 length is 14 residues. J gave up 5 bases and V 6 bases, and 7 bases lay outside the gene matches. Germline V gene lookup returns CDR1 SGHRS and CDR2 YFSETQ. The CDR3 loop reads CASKAGQGVDEQYF. The CDR3 DNA is TGCGCCAGCAAAGCGGGACAGGGGGTCGACGAGCAGTACTTC.

This rearrangement joins TRBV6-2 or TRBV6-3 to TRBJ1-5; TRBD1 matches at 9 bases. This CDR3 has 15 amino acids. CDR1 MNHEY and CDR2 SVGEGT come from the germline V gene. The junction had 8 bases not matched to a gene; V was cut back by 4 bases and J by 7 bases. CDR3 region: CASSFSDRGRQPQHF. CDR3 nucleotides: TGTGCCAGCAGTTTTTCGGACAGGGGAAGGCAGCCCCAGCATTTT.